Below, 21 T cell receptor beta chains from the same sample are listed, as sequenced in a study of preoperative IRX-2 immunotherapy in early breast cancer (dated by TCRdb to about 2019). The library came from the immunoSEQ multiplex PCR assay. The immuneACCESS repertoire file appears here via TCRdb, limited to in-frame rearrangements. These files lack a portion of the clones; in checked studies, under half of the deficit traces to unresolved V genes, and the cause of the others is not known. For this sample the table gives 60,000 or so clones, of which roughly 95% were detected only once. Around 1.5% of the sample lies in the top ten. In the paper's terms, the treatment or condition label means: preoperative locoregional IRX-2 cytokine immunotherapy. The sample here was taken from a patient treated with IRX-2 immunotherapy. All receptors derive from a human donor with breast cancer.

The chain combines TRBV18 with TRBJ2-7; 10 bases agree with TRBD2. Trimming cost V 3 bases and J 3 bases; bases outside gene matches: 5. CDR3 length: 15 amino acids. CDR1 is KGHSH, CDR2 LQKENI, per germline. CDR3 nucleotide sequence: TGTGCCAGCTCACCTCAACTAGCGGGGATCTACGAGCAGTACTTC. Translated, it gives CASSPQLAGIYEQYF.

V usage is TRBV7-9 and J usage is TRBJ2-3; a weak D match, TRBD2 (6 bases). V shed 2 bases and J shed 6 bases, with 9 bases lying between them. Germline V lookup: CDR1 SEHNR, CDR2 FQNEAQ (reference sequence). The CDR3 length is 13 residues. The DNA of the CDR3 is TGTGCCAGCAGCTTAATTCGGGGGGATACGCAGTATTTT. The encoded protein is CASSLIRGDTQYF.

The J gene is TRBJ2-6, the V gene TRBV30; no clear D gene. Trimming took 0 bases from V and 3 from J, leaving 9 bases between them. Germline lookup yields CDR1 GTSNPN and CDR2 SVGIG (reference sequence). The CDR3 is made up of 15 amino acids. The CDR3 region is CAWSVRHGGANVLTF. In DNA, the CDR3 is TGTGCCTGGAGTGTGAGACATGGTGGGGCCAACGTCCTGACTTTC.

The chain combines TRBV4-3 with TRBJ1-2, with a possible D match to TRBD1 (6 bases). The CDR3 spans 15 residues. The germline V gene encodes CDR1 LGHNA and CDR2 YSLEER. Trimming shortened V by 4 bases and J by 2 bases, and 14 bases separated the two germline ends. The CDR3 region has the DNA TGCGCCAGCAGCCCCCGGGCAGGGGTCAACTATGGCTACACCTTC. Translation gives CASSPRAGVNYGYTF.

This chain connects TRBV5-1 to TRBJ2-3, with 10 bases fitting TRBD2. The CDR3 loop spans 16 amino acids. Per germline, CDR1 SGHRS and CDR2 YFSETQ. The V gene end was trimmed by 0 bases and the J gene end by 2 bases; junction bases not matched to a gene: 3. The CDR3 DNA is TGCGCCAGCAGCTTGGGACTAGCGGGTGACACAGATACGCAGTATTTT. Its protein product is CASSLGLAGDTDTQYF.

This chain connects TRBV5-1 to TRBJ2-5, with D maybe TRBD1 (6 bases). The CDR3 covers 15 residues. V lost 0 bases and J lost 3, with 12 bases in between. Germline V CDR1 and CDR2: SGHRS, YFSETQ. The CDR3 sequence is CASSLAGTREETQYF. The CDR3 coding sequence is TGCGCCAGCAGCTTGGCCGGGACACGCGAAGAGACCCAGTACTTC.

The chain links TRBV7-6 to TRBJ1-5; 7 positions match TRBD1. Germline V CDR1 and CDR2: SGHVS, FNYEAQ. Losses at the gene ends were 3 bases for V and 3 bases for J; bases not matched to a gene: 11. There are 17 residues in the CDR3. As DNA, the CDR3 is TGTGCCAGCAGCTTCACTTACCCGGACAGGCCCAATCAGCCCCAGCATTTT. The encoded protein is CASSFTYPDRPNQPQHF.

The chain has TRBV2 and TRBJ1-5, with D perhaps matching TRBD1 (6 bases). Per the germline V gene, CDR1 is SNHLY and CDR2 is FYNNEI. There are 13 residues in the CDR3. Deletions cut 4 bases from V and 5 bases from J, with 9 bases between. This CDR3 reads CASSAQGDQPQHF. CDR3 nucleotide sequence: TGTGCCAGCAGTGCACAGGGAGATCAGCCCCAGCATTTT.

This chain connects TRBV6-5 to TRBJ2-5; D remains ambiguous. Per germline, CDR1 MNHEY and CDR2 SVGAGI. V gave up 5 bases and J gave up 5 bases, with 15 bases separating them. This CDR3 region has 14 residues. The CDR3, as DNA: TGTGCCAGCAGTGCTGGACCCGCCGGGGAGACCCAGTACTTC. Its protein product is CASSAGPAGETQYF.

The chain combines TRBV30 with TRBJ2-5; perhaps TRBD2 as D (5 bases). V was trimmed by 1 base and J by 1 base, leaving 10 bases between them. Germline values: CDR1 GTSNPN, CDR2 SVGIG (reference sequence). The CDR3 is 14 amino acids. CDR3 loop: CAWSARLIQETQYF. In DNA form, the CDR3 reads TGTGCCTGGAGTGCGAGACTAATCCAAGAGACCCAGTACTTC. Variable domain in full (rest from reference TRBV30 and TRBJ2-5): SQTIHQWPATLVQPVGSPLSLECTVEGTSNPNLYWYRQAAGRGLQLLFYSVGIGQISSEVPQNLSASRPQDRQFILSSKKLLLSDSGFYLCAWSARLIQETQYFGPGTRLLVL.

The V and J genes are TRBV4-3 and TRBJ1-6; a possible D gene is TRBD1 (5 bases). Germline assignment: CDR1 LGHNA and CDR2 YSLEER. V lost 4 bases and J 8 bases, leaving 33 bases between the germline ends. The CDR3 consists of 21 residues. This CDR3 reads CASSPNEGILANRDLDSPLHF. CDR3 sequence (DNA): TGCGCCAGCAGCCCCAATGAGGGAATCTTGGCCAACCGGGACCTCGATTCACCCCTCCACTTT.

This clone was detected once. CDR3 DNA: TGTGCCAGCTCACTCCCAGGGGGCGCCTACAATGAGCAGTTCTTC. Its translation is CASSLPGGAYNEQFF. The chain couples TRBV18 to TRBJ2-1; 8 bases are a match to TRBD1. The V gene's germline CDR1 is KGHSH and CDR2 LQKENI. The CDR3 length is 15 residues. V lost 4 bases and J lost 2; bases outside the gene matches: 4.

The CDR3 DNA sequence: TGTGCCAGCAGTTTAGGGGGGGACGGATACGAGCAGTACTTC. As protein: CASSLGGDGYEQYF. This chain connects TRBV28 to TRBJ2-7; 7 bases line up with TRBD2. The CDR3 has 14 amino acids. V lost 2 bases and J lost 4; bases outside the gene matches: 5. Germline CDR1 reads MDHEN; CDR2 reads SYDVKM. Full variable domain (missing parts from reference TRBV28 and TRBJ2-7): DVKVTQSSRYLVKRTGEKVFLECVQDMDHENMFWYRQDPGLGLRLIYFSYDVKMKEKGDIPEGYSVSREKKERFSLILESASTNQTSMYLCASSLGGDGYEQYFGPGTRLTVT.

Details on this clone: A read error may produce the germline difference seen at one junction end. The gene calls are TRBV30 and TRBJ2-1; 10 positions match TRBD2. The CDR3 spans 15 residues. Per the germline V gene, CDR1 is GTSNPN and CDR2 is SVGIG (reference sequence). This CDR3 is CAWGVSSGSYNEQFF. The CDR3 coding sequence is TGTGCCTGGGGTGTCTCTAGCGGGAGCTACAATGAGCAGTTCTTC.

The chain joins TRBV5-4 to TRBJ2-3, with 7 positions matching TRBD2. The germline gives CDR1 SGHNT, CDR2 YYREEE (reference sequence). The CDR3 length is 15 residues. With 3 bases clipped from V and 0 bases from J, the junction kept 4 bases outside the gene matches. The CDR3 is CASSSGLTSTDTQYF. The DNA of the CDR3 is TGTGCCAGCAGCTCGGGACTAACTAGCACAGATACGCAGTATTTT. Filled out from reference TRBV5-4 and TRBJ2-3, the complete variable domain reads ETGVTQSPTHLIKTRGQQVTLRCSSQSGHNTVSWYQQALGQGPQFIFQYYREEENGRGNFPPRFSGLQFPNYSSELNVNALELDDSALYLCASSSGLTSTDTQYFGPGTRLTVL.

The rearrangement joins TRBV5-1 to TRBJ1-5; D uncertain. The CDR3 totals 13 residues. CDR1 and CDR2 (germline): SGHRS, YFSETQ. Deletions cut 5 bases from V and 0 bases from J, with 6 bases between. The CDR3 here is CASREDSNQPQHF. DNA of the CDR3: TGCGCCAGCAGAGAGGATAGCAATCAGCCCCAGCATTTT.

CDR3 coding DNA: TGCGCCAGCAGCTGGCAGGGCTCCTACGAGCAGTACTTC. Translating gives CASSWQGSYEQYF. The chain couples TRBV5-1 to TRBJ2-5; a possible D gene is TRBD1 (5 bases). TRBJ2-7 explains the end of the DNA better; the J call may be wrong. This CDR3 spans 13 amino acids. CDR1 and CDR2 from the germline V gene are SGHRS and YFSETQ.

In its sample, this clone was seen once. This chain joins TRBV2 and TRBJ1-5; D not resolved. V lost 4 bases to trimming and J lost 7 bases, with 14 bases between them. The CDR3 is 14 residues long. Germline V lookup: CDR1 SNHLY, CDR2 FYNNEI. The CDR3 sequence: CASSGTGKRQPQHF. In DNA form, the CDR3 reads TGTGCCAGCAGTGGTACGGGAAAGAGGCAGCCCCAGCATTTT.

The CDR3: CASSPPWATGELFF. CDR3 sequence (DNA): TGTGCCAGCAGCCCGCCATGGGCGACCGGGGAGCTGTTTTTT. The rearrangement uses TRBV25-1 and TRBJ2-2, with D unclear. This CDR3 region has 14 residues. V was trimmed by 6 bases and J by 5 bases, leaving 13 bases between them. The germline CDR1 and CDR2 sequences are MGHDK and SYGVNS. Complete variable domain (other parts from reference TRBV25-1 and TRBJ2-2): EADIYQTPRYLVIGTGKKITLECSQTMGHDKMYWYQQDPGMELHLIHYSYGVNSTEKGDLSSESTVSRIRTEHFPLTLESARPSHTSQYLCASSPPWATGELFFGEGSRLTVL.

The gene calls are TRBV5-1 and TRBJ2-5; D might be TRBD2 (6 bases). The germline V gene has CDR1 SGHRS and CDR2 YFSETQ. The CDR3 length is 16 residues. V was trimmed by 5 bases and J by 1 base, leaving 18 bases between them. CDR3 protein: CASSFGAGPLQETQYF. CDR3 bases: TGCGCCAGCAGTTTTGGGGCGGGGCCCCTCCAAGAGACCCAGTACTTC.

The chain uses TRBV19 and TRBJ1-2, with unresolved D. The V and J ends lost 2 bases and 2 bases respectively, with 3 bases between them. CDR3 length: 12 residues. CDR1 is LNHDA and CDR2 is SQIVND in the germline V gene (reference sequence). The chain's CDR3 is CASSITNYGYTF. The CDR3 region has the DNA TGTGCCAGTAGTATAACCAACTATGGCTACACCTTC.